This is a list of T cell receptor beta chains from one sample in a study of cytomegalovirus exposure and HLA in healthy donors. Profiling relied on immunoSEQ multiplex PCR, and the TCRdb table lists in-frame clones only, not all of them. The sample has about 200,000 clones, about 13% seen once. Sequencing used PBMCs. Receptors were obtained from a man between 45 and 60 years old in good health and CMV-seropositive. The CDR3 runs from the conserved cysteine through the conserved F or W. The order of the fields is V gene, clone size, J gene, D gene, CDR3 DNA, CDR3 protein. The D gene is left open where the match is weak. Not every row has a clone size; where given, it reads once, few, many or a size class.

v_gene: TRBV11-2; abundance: few; j_gene: TRBJ1-4; d_gene: -; CDR3nt: TGTGCCAGCAGCTTAAGGGGACAACGGCTTGCAACTAATGAAAAACTGTTTTTT; CDR3aa: CASSLRGQRLATNEKLFF
v_gene: TRBV12-5; abundance: many; j_gene: TRBJ1-1; d_gene: -; CDR3nt: TGTGCTAGTGGTCTGGACGGGAACACTGAAGCTTTCTTT; CDR3aa: CASGLDGNTEAFF
v_gene: TRBV9; abundance: -; j_gene: TRBJ2-1; d_gene: -; CDR3nt: TGTGCCAGCAGCGTAGAACTAAGACAGACCATCTACAATGAGCAGTTCTTC; CDR3aa: CASSVELRQTIYNEQFF
v_gene: TRBV5-1; abundance: few; j_gene: TRBJ2-1; d_gene: TRBD2; CDR3nt: TGCGCCAGCAGCTTGGAGCGGGGAGGGGTTGAGCAGTTCTTC; CDR3aa: CASSLERGGVEQFF
v_gene: TRBV2; abundance: few; j_gene: TRBJ2-1; d_gene: -; CDR3nt: TGTGCCAGCAGTGAAGAGGGGCGACGGTTTGCCTACAATGAGCAGTTCTTC; CDR3aa: CASSEEGRRFAYNEQFF
v_gene: TRBV30; abundance: few; j_gene: TRBJ2-2; d_gene: TRBD2; CDR3nt: TGTGCCTGGACAAGACTAGCGGGGGCCGGGGAGCTGTTTTTT; CDR3aa: CAWTRLAGAGELFF
v_gene: TRBV20-1; abundance: few; j_gene: TRBJ1-1; d_gene: TRBD1; CDR3nt: TGCAGTGCCGAGGGACAGTCTGAAGCTTTCTTT; CDR3aa: CSAEGQSEAFF
v_gene: TRBV6-5; abundance: few; j_gene: TRBJ2-5; d_gene: -; CDR3nt: TGTGCCAGCAGTCCCTTGAGCGGCCAAGAGACCCAGTACTTC; CDR3aa: CASSPLSGQETQYF
v_gene: TRBV19; abundance: few; j_gene: TRBJ2-5; d_gene: -; CDR3nt: TGTGCCAGTAGTATAGCGGGGTCTCTTCTAGCCCAGTACTTC; CDR3aa: CASSIAGSLLAQYF
v_gene: TRBV11-3; abundance: -; j_gene: TRBJ2-2; d_gene: -; CDR3nt: TGTGCCAGCAGCTTACAGGGGCCCACCGGGGAGCTGTTTTTT; CDR3aa: CASSLQGPTGELFF
v_gene: TRBV15; abundance: few; j_gene: TRBJ1-6; d_gene: -; CDR3nt: TGTGCCACCAGCAGAGTTAGCGGCAGGGGAGGGTCACCCCTCCACTTT; CDR3aa: CATSRVSGRGGSPLHF
v_gene: TRBV5-1; abundance: -; j_gene: TRBJ2-1; d_gene: -; CDR3nt: TGCGCCAGCACCCAAACGGGAGAGCAGTTCTTC; CDR3aa: CASTQTGEQFF
v_gene: TRBV10-3; abundance: few; j_gene: TRBJ1-2; d_gene: -; CDR3nt: TGTGCCATCAGTGAGCAGGGTAACTATGGCTACACCTTC; CDR3aa: CAISEQGNYGYTF
v_gene: TRBV29-1; abundance: -; j_gene: TRBJ2-7; d_gene: -; CDR3nt: TGCAGCGCCCGAGGGGGGGACGAGCAGTACTTC; CDR3aa: CSARGGDEQYF
v_gene: TRBV6-1; abundance: -; j_gene: TRBJ2-5; d_gene: TRBD2; CDR3nt: TGTGCCAGCAGTGGACTAGCGGGGAGGGAGACCCAGTACTTC; CDR3aa: CASSGLAGRETQYF
v_gene: TRBV9; abundance: -; j_gene: TRBJ1-1; d_gene: -; CDR3nt: TGTGCCAGCACCCCACAGCTGAACACTGAAGCTTTCTTT; CDR3aa: CASTPQLNTEAFF
v_gene: TRBV7-9; abundance: few; j_gene: TRBJ2-3; d_gene: TRBD2; CDR3nt: TGTGCCAGCAGCTTAGGGGTAGGCGCGGGGGGCACAGATACGCAGTATTTT; CDR3aa: CASSLGVGAGGTDTQYF